These 29 T cell receptor beta chains came from one sample sequenced in a study of cytotoxic CD8 clonotypes in ibrutinib-treated CLL. TCRdb's copy holds only in-frame clones and misses some; the assay was immunoSEQ multiplex PCR. This table has about 330,000 clones, roughly two thirds appearing once. Here the sequenced sample was PBMCs, taken after 36 months of ibrutinib treatment. The receptors were gathered from a human donor with chronic lymphocytic leukemia.

The chain employs TRBV28 and TRBJ2-7, with D possibly being TRBD1 (6 bases). Looked up from germline, CDR1 is MDHEN and CDR2 is SYDVKM. The CDR3 is made up of 14 amino acids. The V and J ends lost 3 bases and 1 base respectively, with 10 bases between them. The CDR3 DNA reads as TGTGCCAGCAGTTTTTCCCAGGGGTCCTACGAGCAGTACTTC. Its protein product is CASSFSQGSYEQYF.

The V call is TRBV18, the J call TRBJ1-2; 9 bases are a match to TRBD1. Germline CDR1 KGHSH, CDR2 LQKENI. After removal of 4 bases from V and 5 bases from J, the junction contained 8 bases not matched to a gene. The CDR3 runs to 15 residues. This CDR3 is CASSRNRGQGYGYTF. The CDR3 bases are TGTGCCAGCTCACGCAACAGGGGGCAGGGATATGGCTACACCTTC. The full variable domain, completed using reference TRBV18 and TRBJ1-2, is NAGVMQNPRHLVRRRGQEARLRCSPMKGHSHVYWYRQLPEEGLKFMVYLQKENIIDESGMPKERFSAEFPKEGPSILRIQQVVRGDSAAYFCASSRNRGQGYGYTFGSGTRLTVV.

V is TRBV27 and J is TRBJ2-3, with 12 bases aligning to TRBD2. This CDR3 comprises 16 residues. The germline V gene has CDR1 MNHEY and CDR2 SMNVEV (reference sequence). Trimming removed 4 bases from V and 4 bases from J; junction bases left unmatched: 6. DNA of the CDR3: TGTGCCAGCAGTTCAAGACTAGCGGGAGTTGCAGATACGCAGTATTTT. Protein product: CASSSRLAGVADTQYF.

V and J are TRBV27 and TRBJ2-7, with D unresolved. This CDR3 has 14 residues. Germline loops: CDR1 MNHEY, CDR2 SMNVEV (reference sequence). V lost 2 bases and J lost 6, with 14 bases in between. The CDR3 is CASSLGLLVAEQYF. The CDR3 bases are TGTGCCAGCAGTTTAGGGTTGCTAGTCGCCGAGCAGTACTTC.

The genes are TRBV5-1 and TRBJ2-7, with D unclear. With 0 bases removed from V and 0 bases from J, the gap between germline ends came to 7 bases. The CDR3 is made up of 14 amino acids. The germline V gene has CDR1 SGHRS and CDR2 YFSETQ. The DNA of the CDR3 is TGCGCCAGCAGCTTGGGGGCGGTCTCCTACGAGCAGTACTTC. Its protein is CASSLGAVSYEQYF.

This clone was found a few times. The chain uses TRBV29-1 and TRBJ1-2; D is undetermined. The CDR3 covers 10 residues. The V end lost 3 bases, the J end lost 8 bases, and 7 bases lay between the germline ends. Germline-derived CDR1 and CDR2 are SQVTM and ANQGSEA. Here the CDR3 reads CSVDVGGYTF. The DNA of the CDR3 is TGCAGCGTTGACGTAGGGGGCTACACCTTC. The entire variable domain, with the rest obtained from reference TRBV29-1 and TRBJ1-2, is as follows: SAVISQKPSRDICQRGTSLTIQCQVDSQVTMMFWYRQQPGQSLTLIATANQGSEATYESGFVIDKFPISRPNLTFSTLTVSNMSPEDSSIYLCSVDVGGYTFGSGTRLTVV.

This CDR3 reads CASSGLFGGQETQYF. CDR3 nucleotide sequence: TGCGCCAGCAGCGGATTGTTTGGGGGCCAAGAGACCCAGTACTTC. The chain is built from TRBV5-1 and TRBJ2-5, with D perhaps TRBD1 or TRBD2 (5 bases each). This CDR3 has 15 residues. CDR1 and CDR2 from the germline V gene are SGHRS and YFSETQ. Trimming took 4 bases from V and 1 from J, leaving 14 bases between them.

The chain is built from TRBV7-8 and TRBJ1-5, with a possible D match to TRBD1 (6 bases). There are 13 residues in the CDR3. Trimming removed 4 bases at V and 7 bases at J, with 11 bases between. Germline V lookup: CDR1 SGHVS, CDR2 FQNEAQ. CDR3 loop: CASSYQQGQPQHF. In DNA form, the CDR3 reads TGTGCCAGCAGCTACCAACAGGGACAGCCCCAGCATTTT.

This clone was observed a few times. The chain uses TRBV28 and TRBJ1-1; no definite D call. The CDR3 has 13 amino acids. V dropped 3 bases and J dropped 5 bases, with 10 bases sitting between them. CDR1 is MDHEN and CDR2 is SYDVKM in the germline V gene. The chain's CDR3 is CASSLWERTEAFF. For the CDR3, the DNA is TGTGCCAGCAGTTTGTGGGAGAGGACTGAAGCTTTCTTT.

The genes are TRBV7-9 and TRBJ1-4, with TRBD1 matching over 10 bases. The germline gives CDR1 SEHNR, CDR2 FQNEAQ (reference sequence). After removal of 5 bases from V and 8 bases from J, the junction contained 8 bases not matched to a gene. The CDR3 spans 15 residues. CDR3 nucleotides: TGTGCCAGCAGCCAAACAGCGGGACAGGGGGAAAAACTGTTTTTT. Its protein is CASSQTAGQGEKLFF. The full variable domain, its missing parts supplied by reference TRBV7-9 and TRBJ1-4, is DTGVSQNPRHKITKRGQNVTFRCDPISEHNRLYWYRQTLGQGPEFLTYFQNEAQLEKSRLLSDRFSAERPKGSFSTLEIQRTEQGDSAMYLCASSQTAGQGEKLFFGSGTQLSVL.

The chain links TRBV12-5 to TRBJ1-2, with D uncertain. The CDR3 has 14 amino acids. Trimming shortened V by 1 base and J by 2 bases, and 8 bases separated the two germline ends. Germline CDR1 is LGHNT and CDR2 is FRNRAP. CDR3 DNA: TGTGCTAGTGGTTTGGAGCTACGCAACTATGGCTACACCTTC. It specifies CASGLELRNYGYTF.

The chain combines TRBV11-1 with TRBJ2-1; TRBD2 matches 12 bases. The CDR3 is 16 amino acids. Germline CDR1 reads SGHAT; CDR2 reads FQDESV (reference sequence). After removal of 3 bases from V and 7 bases from J, the junction contained 7 bases not matched to a gene. CDR3 nucleotide sequence: TGTGCCAGCAGCTTTACCGGACTAGCGGGAAAAAATGAGCAGTTCTTC. As protein: CASSFTGLAGKNEQFF.

The chain couples TRBV4-1 to TRBJ2-7; 12 bases fit TRBD2. Germline loops: CDR1 MGHRA, CDR2 YSYEKL. With 3 bases clipped from V and 2 bases from J, the junction kept 2 bases outside the gene matches. The CDR3 runs to 15 residues. The CDR3 reads CASSQLAGGPYEQYF. CDR3 nucleotide sequence: TGCGCCAGCAGCCAGCTAGCGGGAGGGCCCTACGAGCAGTACTTC.

This rearrangement joins TRBV4-1 to TRBJ2-2; 7 nucleotides align to TRBD1. From germline, CDR1 is MGHRA and CDR2 YSYEKL. The CDR3 consists of 16 residues. After removal of 3 bases from V and 1 base from J, the junction contained 5 bases not matched to a gene. The CDR3 loop is CASSHPRTGNTGELFF. CDR3 DNA: TGCGCCAGCAGCCACCCCAGGACAGGGAACACCGGGGAGCTGTTTTTT.

The V and J genes are TRBV19 and TRBJ1-5; TRBD1 might be the D (5 bases). From germline, CDR1 is LNHDA and CDR2 SQIVND (reference sequence). V was trimmed by 5 bases and J by 1 base, leaving 15 bases between them. The CDR3 totals 16 residues. The chain's CDR3 is CASSRAGRRSNQPQHF. The CDR3, as DNA: TGTGCCAGTAGTCGGGCAGGGAGGCGGAGCAATCAGCCCCAGCATTTT.

The chain uses TRBV18 and TRBJ1-1; the D is unclear. Trimming left V 1 base short and J 0 bases short, with 3 bases between. The CDR3 runs to 13 residues. CDR1 and CDR2 (germline): KGHSH, LQKENI. CDR3 coding DNA: TGTGCCAGCTCACCACGTGTGAACACTGAAGCTTTCTTT. Translating gives CASSPRVNTEAFF.

CDR3 DNA sequence: TGTGCCAGCGCCTCCCTCTCGGGTCTAAGTCAGCCCCAGCATTTT. Its protein is CASASLSGLSQPQHF. The J gene is TRBJ1-5, the V gene TRBV27; D is unclear. The germline V gene has CDR1 MNHEY and CDR2 SMNVEV (reference sequence). V lost 8 bases and J 6 bases, leaving 20 bases between the germline ends. The length of the CDR3 is 15 residues.

The gene calls are TRBV5-1 and TRBJ2-7; D is uncertain. Germline V gene lookup returns CDR1 SGHRS and CDR2 YFSETQ. V shed 0 bases and J shed 2 bases, with 6 bases lying between them. This CDR3 is built from 13 residues. The CDR3 bases are TGCGCCAGCAGCTTGGGCAGACCCTACGAGCAGTACTTC. Protein sequence: CASSLGRPYEQYF.

This chain connects TRBV9 to TRBJ2-7; TRBD1 matches 7 bases. The germline V gene has CDR1 SGDLS and CDR2 YYNGEE. The CDR3 has 13 amino acids. V gave up 3 bases and J gave up 5 bases; unmatched junction bases: 5. The DNA of the CDR3 is TGTGCCAGCAGCGGACAGGGTGCGAACGAGCAGTACTTC. As protein: CASSGQGANEQYF.

In its sample, this clone was seen a few times. The CDR3 loop reads CASSLPGVNEQFF. CDR3 sequence (DNA): TGTGCCAGCAGTTTGCCAGGGGTGAATGAGCAGTTCTTC. J is TRBJ2-1 and V is TRBV28, with a possible D match to TRBD1 (6 bases). Trimming stripped 3 bases from V and 7 bases from J, with 10 bases between. The CDR3 length is 13 residues. Germline CDR1 is MDHEN and CDR2 is SYDVKM.

In DNA form, the CDR3 reads TGTGCCAGCAGTTCCTCAAACAGGGGGCGAGGCTACACCTTC. It encodes CASSSSNRGRGYTF. The chain has TRBV27 and TRBJ1-2, with 9 bases identical to TRBD1. The CDR3 sequence is 14 residues long. The germline CDR1 and CDR2 sequences are MNHEY and SMNVEV (reference sequence). V lost 4 bases to trimming and J lost 8 bases; unmatched junction nucleotides: 8.

The rearrangement joins TRBV5-5 to TRBJ2-7; no clear D gene. The CDR3 is 15 residues long. The V and J ends lost 0 bases and 7 bases respectively, with 17 bases between them. Germline lookup yields CDR1 SGHKS and CDR2 YYEKEE (reference sequence). The chain's CDR3 is CASSLAAPGWWEQYF. The CDR3, as DNA: TGTGCCAGCAGCTTGGCGGCGCCCGGATGGTGGGAGCAGTACTTC.

This clone was counted only a few times. The chain employs TRBV15 and TRBJ2-7; D might be TRBD1 (6 bases). This CDR3 has 13 residues. In germline, CDR1 is LNHNV, CDR2 YYDKDF (reference sequence). Trimming took off 0 bases at V and 12 bases at J, with 15 bases between the two ends. The CDR3 region is CATSRDRTDLPYF. CDR3 DNA sequence: TGTGCCACCAGCAGAGACCGGACAGATCTACCGTACTTC.

The gene calls are TRBV9 and TRBJ2-7, with D maybe TRBD2 (5 bases). V lost 0 bases and J 7 bases, leaving 11 bases between the germline ends. This CDR3 contains 13 residues. Germline V gene lookup returns CDR1 SGDLS and CDR2 YYNGEE. The CDR3: CASSVAAGGEQYF. In DNA, the CDR3 is TGTGCCAGCAGCGTAGCGGCAGGAGGAGAGCAGTACTTC.

This clone was seen just once. The V call is TRBV7-9, the J call TRBJ2-7, with D perhaps matching TRBD1 (5 bases). Trimming removed 2 bases at V and 2 bases at J, with 13 bases between. The germline CDR1 and CDR2 sequences are SEHNR and FQNEAQ (reference sequence). The length of the CDR3 is 15 residues. The CDR3 DNA is TGTGCCAGCAGCTTATTAACCCCAGGGACCTACGAGCAGTACTTC. It encodes CASSLLTPGTYEQYF.

V is TRBV27 and J is TRBJ2-7; D gene unclear. Germline assignment: CDR1 MNHEY and CDR2 SMNVEV (reference sequence). CDR3 length: 15 residues. V lost 2 bases and J 4 bases, leaving 15 bases between the germline ends. The CDR3, as DNA: TGTGCCAGCAGTTTAAGGGCCCTCCCTCATTACGAGCAGTACTTC. This gives the protein CASSLRALPHYEQYF.

The chain links TRBV5-1 to TRBJ2-3, with D perhaps matching TRBD1 (5 bases). The CDR3 runs to 15 residues. The germline V and J ends were trimmed by 0 bases and 2 bases, with 10 bases remaining between them. CDR1 is SGHRS and CDR2 is YFSETQ in the germline V gene. The CDR3 DNA reads as TGCGCCAGCAGCTTGGAAGGGGTTTTCACAGATACGCAGTATTTT. Its translation: CASSLEGVFTDTQYF.

This sequence joins TRBV25-1 and TRBJ2-3, with 13 bases that match TRBD2. The length of the CDR3 is 16 residues. CDR1 is MGHDK and CDR2 is SYGVNS in the germline V gene. V was pared by 4 bases and J by 2 bases, with 3 bases of the junction left unmatched. The CDR3 protein is CASSGTSGGNTDTQYF. The CDR3 DNA sequence: TGTGCCAGCAGTGGGACTAGCGGGGGAAACACAGATACGCAGTATTTT. The whole variable domain, filled in from reference TRBV25-1 and TRBJ2-3, reads EADIYQTPRYLVIGTGKKITLECSQTMGHDKMYWYQQDPGMELHLIHYSYGVNSTEKGDLSSESTVSRIRTEHFPLTLESARPSHTSQYLCASSGTSGGNTDTQYFGPGTRLTVL.

The chain uses TRBV27 and TRBJ1-2; weak D call: TRBD1 (6 bases). Germline loops: CDR1 MNHEY, CDR2 SMNVEV (reference sequence). Deletions cut 5 bases from V and 8 bases from J, with 21 bases between. This CDR3 spans 15 amino acids. This CDR3 reads CASSPAKTGRRGYTF. The CDR3 nucleotides read TGTGCCAGCAGTCCCGCCAAGACAGGTCGACGGGGCTACACCTTC.